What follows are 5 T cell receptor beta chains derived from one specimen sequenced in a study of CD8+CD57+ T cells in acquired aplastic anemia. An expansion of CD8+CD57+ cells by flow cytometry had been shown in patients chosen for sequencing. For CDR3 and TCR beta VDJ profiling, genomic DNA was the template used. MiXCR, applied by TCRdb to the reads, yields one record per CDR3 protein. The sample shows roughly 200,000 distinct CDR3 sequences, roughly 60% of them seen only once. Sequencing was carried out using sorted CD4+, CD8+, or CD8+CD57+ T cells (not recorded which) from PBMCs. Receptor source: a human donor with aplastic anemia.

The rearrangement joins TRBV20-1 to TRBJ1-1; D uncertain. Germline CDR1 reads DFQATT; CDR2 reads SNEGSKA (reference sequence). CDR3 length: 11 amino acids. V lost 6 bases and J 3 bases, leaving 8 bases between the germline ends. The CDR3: CSAPRDTEAFF. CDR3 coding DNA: TGCAGTGCCCCCAGAGACACTGAAGCTTTCTTT.

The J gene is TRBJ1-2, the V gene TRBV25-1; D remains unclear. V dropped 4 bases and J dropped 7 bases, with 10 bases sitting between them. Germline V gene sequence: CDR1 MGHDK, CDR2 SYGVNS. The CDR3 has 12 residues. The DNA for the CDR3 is TGTGCCAGCAGTGGAACAAGCTCTGGCTACACCTTC. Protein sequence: CASSGTSSGYTF.

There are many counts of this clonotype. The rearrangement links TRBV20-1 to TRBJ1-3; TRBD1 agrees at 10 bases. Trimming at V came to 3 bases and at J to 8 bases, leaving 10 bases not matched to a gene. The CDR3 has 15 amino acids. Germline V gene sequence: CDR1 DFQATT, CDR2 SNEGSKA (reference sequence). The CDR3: CSARDPGTGEDTIYF. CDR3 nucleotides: TGCAGTGCTAGGGACCCCGGGACAGGGGAGGACACCATATATTTT.

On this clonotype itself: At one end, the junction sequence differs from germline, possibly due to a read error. The CDR3 DNA is TGCGCCAGCAGCACTTCGGGACAGGGCAATTCACCCCCCCACTTT. Translation: CASSTSGQGNSPPHF. The chain has TRBV5-1 and TRBJ1-6; 9 nucleotides line up with TRBD1. Per germline, CDR1 SGHRS and CDR2 YFSETQ. This CDR3 contains 15 residues.

Written as DNA, the CDR3 is TGCGCCAGCAGCTCGGACGGCTTGAACACTGAAGCTTTCTTT. It specifies CASSSDGLNTEAFF. The chain joins TRBV5-1 to TRBJ1-1; D is ambiguous. Trimming removed 3 bases at V and 0 bases at J, with 9 bases between. This CDR3 region has 14 residues. CDR1 and CDR2 from the germline V gene are SGHRS and YFSETQ.